This TCR beta chain was retrieved from a study of blood T cell repertoires in COVID-19. Whole-study context: Material from acute and convalescent COVID-19 was sourced from the United States, Italy and Spain.

Study members were between roughly 18 and 100 years old and lived in 24 US regions. In assigning cohorts, the study relied on participant-reported clinical history. All recovered Cohort 3 donors got two negative PCRs, got clearance, or saw symptom resolution. Only in-frame clones appear in the TCRdb table, and some are missing; sequencing was by immunoSEQ multiplex PCR. The sample yields around 310,000 clones, 75% to 90% seen once. To note about this clone: The sample contains more than one DNA sequence encoding this CDR3.

Trimming removed 1 base from V and 2 bases from J, with 6 bases in between. Looked up from germline, CDR1 is LGHDT and CDR2 is YNNKEL (reference sequence). The CDR3 length is 14 residues. Sequencing used PBMCs or T cells enriched from blood (not recorded which). The receptor's source is a man younger than 45 who had recovered from COVID-19. The chain is built from TRBV3-1 (or the pseudogene TRBV3-2) and TRBJ1-3; D possibly corresponds to TRBD1 (5 bases). CDR3 nucleotides: TGTGCCAGCAGCCAAGCGGGGGCTGGAAACACCATATATTTT. As protein: CASSQAGAGNTIYF.